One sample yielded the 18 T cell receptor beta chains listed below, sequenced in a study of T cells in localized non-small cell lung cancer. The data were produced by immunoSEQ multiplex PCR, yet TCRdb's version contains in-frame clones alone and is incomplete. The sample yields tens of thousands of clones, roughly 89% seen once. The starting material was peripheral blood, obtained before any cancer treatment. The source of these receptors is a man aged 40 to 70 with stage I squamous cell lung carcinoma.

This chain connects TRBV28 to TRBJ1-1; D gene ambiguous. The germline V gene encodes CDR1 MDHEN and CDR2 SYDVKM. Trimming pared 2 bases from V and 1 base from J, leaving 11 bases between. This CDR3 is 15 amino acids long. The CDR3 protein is CASSLPTDGNTEAFF. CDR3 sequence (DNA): TGTGCCAGCAGTTTACCGACGGACGGGAACACTGAAGCTTTCTTT. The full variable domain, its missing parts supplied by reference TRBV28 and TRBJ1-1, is DVKVTQSSRYLVKRTGEKVFLECVQDMDHENMFWYRQDPGLGLRLIYFSYDVKMKEKGDIPEGYSVSREKKERFSLILESASTNQTSMYLCASSLPTDGNTEAFFGQGTRLTVV.

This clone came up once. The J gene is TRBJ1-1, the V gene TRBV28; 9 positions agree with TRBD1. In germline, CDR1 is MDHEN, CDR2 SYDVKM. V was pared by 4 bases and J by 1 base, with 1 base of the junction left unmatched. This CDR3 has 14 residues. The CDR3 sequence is CASSSTGGNTEAFF. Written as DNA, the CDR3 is TGTGCCAGCAGTTCGACAGGGGGGAACACTGAAGCTTTCTTT.

The CDR3: CASSLSTGSLRGSGYTF. Here the CDR3 DNA reads TGCGCCAGCAGCTTGTCCACAGGGTCCCTCCGCGGGAGTGGCTACACCTTC. J is TRBJ1-2 and V is TRBV5-1; D perhaps matches TRBD1 (6 bases). Germline assignment: CDR1 SGHRS and CDR2 YFSETQ. This CDR3 has 17 amino acids. V lost 1 base and J 7 bases, leaving 23 bases between the germline ends.

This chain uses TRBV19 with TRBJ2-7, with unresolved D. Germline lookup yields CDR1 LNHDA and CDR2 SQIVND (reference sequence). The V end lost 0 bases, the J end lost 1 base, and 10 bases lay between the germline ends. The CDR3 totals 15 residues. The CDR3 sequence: CASSIDRVGSYEQYF. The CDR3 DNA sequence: TGTGCCAGTAGTATAGATCGTGTAGGGTCCTACGAGCAGTACTTC.

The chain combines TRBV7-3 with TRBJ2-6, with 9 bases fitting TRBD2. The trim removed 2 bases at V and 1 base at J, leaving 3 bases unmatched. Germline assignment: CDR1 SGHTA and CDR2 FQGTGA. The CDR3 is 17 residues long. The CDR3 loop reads CASSLAGGPSGANVLTF. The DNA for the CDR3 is TGTGCCAGCAGCTTAGCGGGAGGGCCTTCTGGGGCCAACGTCCTGACTTTC. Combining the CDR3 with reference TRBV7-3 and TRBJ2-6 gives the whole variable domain GAGVSQTPSNKVTEKGKYVELRCDPISGHTALYWYRQSLGQGPEFLIYFQGTGAADDSGLPNDRFFAVRPEGSVSTLKIQRTERGDSAVYLCASSLAGGPSGANVLTFGAGSRLTVL.

The chain's CDR3 is CAWVGQGQTYEQYF. The CDR3 DNA sequence: TGTGCCTGGGTCGGACAGGGGCAAACCTACGAGCAGTACTTC. V and J are TRBV30 and TRBJ2-7, with 9 bases lining up with TRBD1. The CDR3 is 14 amino acids. V trimming: 5 bases; J trimming: 2 bases; junction bases outside the gene matches: 7. CDR1 and CDR2 from the germline V gene are GTSNPN and SVGIG (reference sequence).

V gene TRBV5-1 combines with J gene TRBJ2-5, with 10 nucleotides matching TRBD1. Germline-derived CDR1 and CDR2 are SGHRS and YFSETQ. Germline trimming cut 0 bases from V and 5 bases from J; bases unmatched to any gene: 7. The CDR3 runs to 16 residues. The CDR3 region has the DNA TGCGCCAGCAGCTTGGCCGGGACAGGGGAGATGGAGACCCAGTACTTC. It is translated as CASSLAGTGEMETQYF.

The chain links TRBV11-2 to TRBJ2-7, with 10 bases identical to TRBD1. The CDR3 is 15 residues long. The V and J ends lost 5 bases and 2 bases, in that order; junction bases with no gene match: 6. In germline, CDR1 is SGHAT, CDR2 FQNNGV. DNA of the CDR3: TGTGCCAGCAGCCAAGACAGGGGGCACCCCTACGAGCAGTACTTC. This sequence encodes CASSQDRGHPYEQYF. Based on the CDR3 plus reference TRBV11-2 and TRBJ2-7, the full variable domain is EAGVAQSPRYKIIEKRQSVAFWCNPISGHATLYWYQQILGQGPKLLIQFQNNGVVDDSQLPKDRFSAERLKGVDSTLKIQPAKLEDSAVYLCASSQDRGHPYEQYFGPGTRLTVT.

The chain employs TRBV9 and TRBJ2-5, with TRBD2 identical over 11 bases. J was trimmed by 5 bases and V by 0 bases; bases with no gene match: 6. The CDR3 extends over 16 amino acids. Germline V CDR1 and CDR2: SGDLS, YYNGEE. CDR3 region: CASSVGVSGRGETQYF. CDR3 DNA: TGTGCCAGCAGCGTAGGGGTTAGCGGGAGGGGGGAGACCCAGTACTTC.

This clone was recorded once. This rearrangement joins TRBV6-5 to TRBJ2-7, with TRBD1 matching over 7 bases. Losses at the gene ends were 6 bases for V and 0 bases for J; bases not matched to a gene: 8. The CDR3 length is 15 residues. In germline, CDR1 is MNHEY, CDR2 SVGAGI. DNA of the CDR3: TGTGCCAGCAGGAGGGGACAGCTCGTCTCCTACGAGCAGTACTTC. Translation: CASRRGQLVSYEQYF.

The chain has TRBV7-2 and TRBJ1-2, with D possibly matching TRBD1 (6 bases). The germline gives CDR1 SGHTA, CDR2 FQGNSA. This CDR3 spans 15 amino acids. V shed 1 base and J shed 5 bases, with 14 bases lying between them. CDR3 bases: TGTGCCAGCAGCTTAGGGCTTCGGGACACTTATGGCTACACCTTC. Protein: CASSLGLRDTYGYTF.

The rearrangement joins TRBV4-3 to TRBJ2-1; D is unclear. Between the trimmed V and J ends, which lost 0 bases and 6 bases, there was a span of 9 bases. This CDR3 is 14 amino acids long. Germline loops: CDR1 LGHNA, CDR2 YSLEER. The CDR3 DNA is TGCGCCAGCAGCCAAGATAAAACGATCAATGAGCAGTTCTTC. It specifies CASSQDKTINEQFF.

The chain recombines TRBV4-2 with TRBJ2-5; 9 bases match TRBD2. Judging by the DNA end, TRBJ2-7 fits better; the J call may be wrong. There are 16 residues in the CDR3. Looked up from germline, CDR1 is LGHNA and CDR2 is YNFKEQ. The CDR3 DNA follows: TGTGCCAGCAGCCAAGTTCCTGGGACTAGCCTCAACGAGCAGTACTTC. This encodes CASSQVPGTSLNEQYF.

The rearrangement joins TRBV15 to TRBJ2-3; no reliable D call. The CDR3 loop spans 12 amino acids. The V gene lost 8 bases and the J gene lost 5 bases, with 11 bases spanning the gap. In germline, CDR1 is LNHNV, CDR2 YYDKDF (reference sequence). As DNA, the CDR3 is TGTGCCACCGCCACCGAAGGAGATACGCAGTATTTT. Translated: CATATEGDTQYF. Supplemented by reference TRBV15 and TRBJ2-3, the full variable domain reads DAMVIQNPRYQVTQFGKPVTLSCSQTLNHNVMYWYQQKSSQAPKLLFHYYDKDFNNEADTPDNFQSRRPNTSFCFLDIRSPGLGDTAMYLCATATEGDTQYFGPGTRLTVL.

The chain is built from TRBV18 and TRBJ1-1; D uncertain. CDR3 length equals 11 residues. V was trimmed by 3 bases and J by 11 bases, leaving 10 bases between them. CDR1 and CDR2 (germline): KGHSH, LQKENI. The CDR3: CASSPSLDAFF. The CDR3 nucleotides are TGTGCCAGCTCACCCTCCCTAGATGCTTTCTTT.

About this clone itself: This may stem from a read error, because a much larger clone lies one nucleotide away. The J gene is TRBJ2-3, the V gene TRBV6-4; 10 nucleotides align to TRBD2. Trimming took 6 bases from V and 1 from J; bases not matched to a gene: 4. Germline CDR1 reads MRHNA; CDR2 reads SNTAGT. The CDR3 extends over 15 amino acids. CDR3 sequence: CASSPGTSGTDTQYF. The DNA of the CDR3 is TGTGCCAGCAGCCCCGGGACTAGCGGCACAGATACGCAGTATTTT.

The CDR3: CASSFQVDTEAFF. The CDR3 nucleotides are TGTGCCAGCAGCTTTCAGGTGGACACTGAAGCTTTCTTT. The chain joins TRBV7-9 to TRBJ1-1; D unresolved. The V gene lost 3 bases and the J gene lost 3 bases, with 8 bases spanning the gap. CDR3 length: 13 amino acids. The germline V gene encodes CDR1 SEHNR and CDR2 FQNEAQ (reference sequence).

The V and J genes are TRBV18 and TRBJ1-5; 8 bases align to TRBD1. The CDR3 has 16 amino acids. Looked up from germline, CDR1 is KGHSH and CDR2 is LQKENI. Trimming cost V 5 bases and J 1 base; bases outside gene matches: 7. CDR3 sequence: CASSVQGAESNQPQHF. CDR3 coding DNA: TGTGCCAGCTCAGTCCAGGGGGCAGAGAGCAATCAGCCCCAGCATTTT.